This passage covers 11 T cell receptor beta chains from one sample sequenced in a study of cytomegalovirus exposure and HLA in healthy donors. This PCR relied on a set of 60 Vbeta primers and 13 Jbeta primers. Using immunoSEQ multiplex PCR, the repertoire was profiled, and TCRdb retains in-frame clones only, with some absent. The sample table includes 60,000 to 70,000 clones. Sequenced material: PBMCs. These receptors were collected from a boy aged 5-17 years in good health and CMV-seronegative.

This rearrangement joins TRBV7-2 to TRBJ2-1; 9 nucleotides line up with TRBD2. Germline CDR1 and CDR2: SGHTA and FQGNSA. The CDR3 is 17 residues long. After removal of 4 bases from V and 10 bases from J, the junction contained 17 bases not matched to a gene. The CDR3 nucleotides read TGTGCCAGCAGCTCAGGTCGCCTCCCGGGACTAGCTGAAGAGCAGTTCTTC. This encodes CASSSGRLPGLAEEQFF. Combining the CDR3 with reference TRBV7-2 and TRBJ2-1 gives the whole variable domain GAGVSQSPSNKVTEKGKDVELRCDPISGHTALYWYRQSLGQGLEFLIYFQGNSAPDKSGLPSDRFSAERTGGSVSTLTIQRTQQEDSAVYLCASSSGRLPGLAEEQFFGPGTRLTVL.

The chain links TRBV11-2 to TRBJ2-7; 9 nucleotides match TRBD1. The length of the CDR3 is 16 residues. V was clipped by 4 bases and J by 3 bases; unmatched bases: 10. CDR1 and CDR2 (germline): SGHAT, FQNNGV. CDR3 DNA sequence: TGTGCCAGCAGCTCATTGGGACAGGGAAGATACTACGAGCAGTACTTC. Protein sequence: CASSSLGQGRYYEQYF.

V usage is TRBV19 and J usage is TRBJ2-4; 10 bases are a match to TRBD1. Germline CDR1 is LNHDA and CDR2 is SQIVND (reference sequence). This CDR3 is 15 amino acids long. V trimming: 5 bases; J trimming: 5 bases; junction bases outside the gene matches: 6. The CDR3 here is CASSLPTGGQNIQYF. CDR3 DNA sequence: TGTGCCAGTAGTTTACCGACAGGGGGCCAAAACATTCAGTACTTC.

This chain links TRBV12-5 with TRBJ2-5; a possible D gene is TRBD1 (6 bases). This CDR3 is 13 amino acids long. V was clipped by 8 bases and J by 9 bases, with 19 bases between them. Per the germline V gene, CDR1 is LGHNT and CDR2 is FRNRAP. The CDR3 loop reads CASSPGGVESQYF. In nucleotides, the CDR3 is TGTGCTAGTTCCCCTGGGGGCGTCGAGTCCCAGTACTTC.

For the CDR3, the DNA is TGTGCCAGCACCCTTAGCGGGAGCAACAATGAGCAGTTCTTC. Protein: CASTLSGSNNEQFF. V is TRBV28 and J is TRBJ2-1; TRBD2 matches 9 bases. The CDR3 is 14 amino acids. After removal of 7 bases from V and 5 bases from J, the junction contained 6 bases not matched to a gene. The germline V gene has CDR1 MDHEN and CDR2 SYDVKM. Full variable domain (missing parts from reference TRBV28 and TRBJ2-1): DVKVTQSSRYLVKRTGEKVFLECVQDMDHENMFWYRQDPGLGLRLIYFSYDVKMKEKGDIPEGYSVSREKKERFSLILESASTNQTSMYLCASTLSGSNNEQFFGPGTRLTVL.

V and J are TRBV10-3 and TRBJ2-5, with 8 bases aligning to TRBD1. The germline V gene has CDR1 ENHRY and CDR2 SYGVKD. The CDR3 runs to 13 residues. The ends lost 8 bases at V and 5 bases at J; junction bases unmatched: 7. CDR3 sequence (DNA): TGTGCCATCGGCCTGGCAGGGGGCGAGACCCAGTACTTC. Its protein product is CAIGLAGGETQYF.

The CDR3 loop is CASSLYPGGNGYTF. For the CDR3, the DNA is TGTGCCAGCAGTTTATATCCAGGGGGCAATGGCTACACCTTC. This chain joins TRBV27 and TRBJ1-2; the match to TRBD1 covers 8 bases. The V and J ends lost 1 base and 6 bases, in that order; junction bases with no gene match: 4. Germline V CDR1 and CDR2: MNHEY, SMNVEV (reference sequence). The CDR3 spans 14 residues.

The V call is TRBV18, the J call TRBJ2-6, with 8 bases that match TRBD1. The germline V gene encodes CDR1 KGHSH and CDR2 LQKENI. This CDR3 contains 19 residues. V shed 4 bases, J shed 0 bases, and the junction held 11 bases outside the gene matches. CDR3 in DNA: TGTGCCAGCTCACGTAGCGAGGCAGGGGGCAGCTCTGGGGCCAACGTCCTGACTTTC. It yields the protein CASSRSEAGGSSGANVLTF.

The rearrangement links TRBV11-2 to TRBJ1-5, with 12 bases matching TRBD1. The junction had 1 base not matched to a gene; V was cut back by 3 bases and J by 4 bases. This CDR3 contains 15 residues. CDR1 and CDR2 (germline): SGHAT, FQNNGV. The CDR3 coding sequence is TGTGCCAGCAGCTTGGGACAGGGGGCAAATCAGCCCCAGCATTTT. This codes for CASSLGQGANQPQHF.

CDR3 protein: CAVPKQGAVYNSPLHF. CDR3 DNA: TGTGCCGTCCCGAAACAGGGGGCAGTTTATAATTCACCCCTCCACTTT. The J gene is TRBJ1-6, the V gene TRBV2; 9 bases line up with TRBD1. J lost 4 bases, V lost 11 bases, and 12 bases had no gene match. The CDR3 extends over 16 amino acids. The V gene's germline CDR1 is SNHLY and CDR2 FYNNEI.

The J gene is TRBJ2-5, the V gene TRBV11-2, with D possibly matching TRBD1 (5 bases). The CDR3 consists of 14 residues. V lost 4 bases and J 5 bases, leaving 14 bases between the germline ends. Germline V gives CDR1 SGHAT, CDR2 FQNNGV. The CDR3 DNA is TGTGCCAGCAGCTCAGCTCCAAGACAGGAGACCCAGTACTTC. Translated: CASSSAPRQETQYF.